The 22 T cell receptor beta chains reported below all come from one sample, sequenced in a study of cytomegalovirus exposure and HLA in healthy donors. With 60 Vbeta and 13 Jbeta primers, the PCR was carried out. Clones were sequenced by immunoSEQ multiplex PCR, and TCRdb holds only the in-frame ones, with some missing. The table has fewer than 200,000 clones, approximately 79% seen once. The specimen was PBMCs. The source is a middle-aged woman in good health and CMV-seronegative.

This clone was seen only a few times. The junction does not match germline at one end; this may be a read error. The chain combines TRBV7-9 with TRBJ1-4; 7 bases fit TRBD1. From germline, CDR1 is SEHNR and CDR2 FQNEAQ (reference sequence). The CDR3 is made up of 18 amino acids. The CDR3 DNA follows: TGTTCCAGCAGCTTAGCTGATTGGAGGGGGCGGACAAATGAAAAACTGTTTTTT. Translating it yields CSSSLADWRGRTNEKLFF.

V and J are TRBV7-9 and TRBJ1-6; tentative D call: TRBD1 (6 bases). CDR1 is SEHNR and CDR2 is FQNEAQ in the germline V gene (reference sequence). The V end lost 3 bases, the J end lost 5 bases, and 17 bases lay between the germline ends. The CDR3 is 17 residues long. CDR3 nucleotide sequence: TGTGCCAGCAGCTTCAGCGCAGGGGCGGTAGATAATTCACCCCTCCACTTT. Protein: CASSFSAGAVDNSPLHF.

The chain recombines TRBV5-1 with TRBJ1-5; 8 bases fit TRBD1. The CDR3 runs 15 residues. V trimming: 2 bases; J trimming: 1 base; junction bases outside the gene matches: 2. Germline V gene lookup returns CDR1 SGHRS and CDR2 YFSETQ. CDR3 protein: CASSLQGGSNQPQHF. CDR3 bases: TGCGCCAGCAGCTTACAGGGGGGGAGCAATCAGCCCCAGCATTTT.

The chain carries TRBV6-5 and TRBJ1-2; D might be TRBD1 (6 bases). The CDR3 extends over 14 amino acids. Per the germline V gene, CDR1 is MNHEY and CDR2 is SVGAGI. V lost 4 bases, J lost 4 bases, and 13 bases lay in between. CDR3 sequence (DNA): TGTGCCAGCAGTTTACAGGGTAACGGCTATGGCTACACCTTC. Translating gives CASSLQGNGYGYTF.

The chain carries TRBV27 and TRBJ2-7, with TRBD2 matching 8 bases. CDR3 size: 14 residues. V lost 6 bases to trimming and J lost 2 bases; unmatched junction nucleotides: 6. CDR1 and CDR2 from the germline V gene are MNHEY and SMNVEV (reference sequence). The CDR3 bases are TGTGCCAGCAGCCCTTTAGCGGGAACCTACGAGCAGTACTTC. It is translated as CASSPLAGTYEQYF.

The chain combines TRBV6-6 with TRBJ2-5, with D possibly matching TRBD2 (6 bases). CDR1 is MNHNY and CDR2 is SVGAGI in the germline V gene (reference sequence). This CDR3 contains 15 residues. V was pared by 7 bases and J by 5 bases, with 20 bases between. The CDR3 region has the DNA TGTGCCAGCATTGGAAGACTAGAGAGAGGGGAGACCCAGTACTTC. Its translation: CASIGRLERGETQYF.

This chain connects TRBV30 to TRBJ1-6, with 9 bases aligning to TRBD1. CDR3 size: 13 residues. Germline CDR1 is GTSNPN and CDR2 is SVGIG (reference sequence). The J segment lost 9 bases and the V segment lost 4 bases, leaving 4 bases of the junction unmatched. The CDR3 nucleotides read TGTGCCTGGACCGGGACAGGGCGTTCACCCCTCCACTTT. It codes for CAWTGTGRSPLHF.

V gene TRBV10-3 combines with J gene TRBJ2-3, with 8 bases matching TRBD1. The V gene end was trimmed by 2 bases and the J gene end by 6 bases; junction bases not matched to a gene: 4. There are 14 residues in the CDR3. Germline CDR1 ENHRY, CDR2 SYGVKD. This CDR3 reads CAISETRGRDTQYF. The CDR3 DNA reads as TGTGCCATCAGTGAGACCAGGGGGCGGGATACGCAGTATTTT.

This clone was observed once. The chain couples TRBV7-9 to TRBJ2-1; 7 nucleotides agree with TRBD2. CDR1 and CDR2 (germline): SEHNR, FQNEAQ (reference sequence). The CDR3 has 17 residues. The V segment lost 4 bases and the J segment 2 bases; nucleotides outside the gene matches: 11. CDR3 sequence (DNA): TGTGCCAGCAGCTCGGAGTGGTTAGCGGGTCCCTACAATGAGCAGTTCTTC. This gives the protein CASSSEWLAGPYNEQFF.

The chain recombines TRBV15 with TRBJ2-7, with D possibly TRBD2 on 6 matching bases. CDR3 length: 15 residues. Germline V CDR1 and CDR2: LNHNV, YYDKDF (reference sequence). The V gene lost 3 bases and the J gene lost 1 base, with 13 bases spanning the gap. As DNA, the CDR3 is TGTGCCACCAGCAGCCTGTTGGCGGGATCCTACGAGCAGTACTTC. It yields the protein CATSSLLAGSYEQYF.

CDR3 DNA sequence: TGTGCCAGCAGCGCCGGGACAGGCAATCAGCCCCAGCATTTT. Translation gives CASSAGTGNQPQHF. V usage is TRBV7-9 and J usage is TRBJ1-5; TRBD1 aligns across 7 bases. Germline V gives CDR1 SEHNR, CDR2 FQNEAQ (reference sequence). The CDR3 contains 14 residues. The J segment lost 2 bases and the V segment lost 5 bases, leaving 3 bases of the junction unmatched.

The CDR3 region has the DNA TGTGCCAGCAGCCAGGACTCGGTAATCTATGGCTACACCTTC. This codes for CASSQDSVIYGYTF. The chain combines TRBV14 with TRBJ1-2; D not resolved. Germline CDR1 reads SGHDN; CDR2 reads FVKESK. There are 14 residues in the CDR3. Trimming pared 3 bases from V and 4 bases from J, leaving 12 bases between.

The chain employs TRBV19 and TRBJ1-5; 9 nucleotides agree with TRBD1. This CDR3 is built from 15 residues. Germline-derived CDR1 and CDR2 are LNHDA and SQIVND (reference sequence). With 8 bases clipped from V and 2 bases from J, the junction kept 7 bases outside the gene matches. CDR3 residues: CASAWDRAGNQPQHF. The DNA for the CDR3 is TGTGCCAGTGCGTGGGACAGGGCGGGCAATCAGCCCCAGCATTTT.

The chain carries TRBV5-1 and TRBJ1-4; unclear D gene. V was shortened by 5 bases and J by 0 bases, with 11 bases between the two germline ends. CDR1 is SGHRS and CDR2 is YFSETQ in the germline V gene. The CDR3 runs 15 residues. CDR3 loop: CASSEEGSTNEKLFF. As DNA, the CDR3 is TGCGCCAGCAGTGAAGAGGGATCAACTAATGAAAAACTGTTTTTT.

A note on this clone: The same CDR3 also results from other DNA sequences found in this sample. The gene calls are TRBV7-9 and TRBJ2-1; D remains ambiguous. There are 13 residues in the CDR3. The germline V gene has CDR1 SEHNR and CDR2 FQNEAQ (reference sequence). V lost 3 bases, J lost 4 bases, and 7 bases lay in between. CDR3 bases: TGTGCCAGCAGCTTGGTGAGTTACAATGAGCAGTTCTTC. It is translated as CASSLVSYNEQFF.

This chain links TRBV6-5 with TRBJ1-1; no firm D call. V gave up 8 bases and J gave up 5 bases, with 18 bases separating them. This CDR3 region has 14 residues. CDR1 is MNHEY and CDR2 is SVGAGI in the germline V gene. The CDR3 DNA follows: TGTGCCAGCGGGGTTATCGGGGTTCGTACTGAAGCTTTCTTT. As protein: CASGVIGVRTEAFF.

This chain joins TRBV5-6 and TRBJ1-4; no clear D gene. Trimming took 4 bases from V and 6 from J, leaving 16 bases between them. The CDR3 totals 15 residues. Germline V gives CDR1 SGHDT, CDR2 YYEEEE. The CDR3 reads CASSHRIDRDEKLFF. The CDR3 region has the DNA TGTGCCAGCAGCCACCGTATCGATCGGGATGAAAAACTGTTTTTT.

This clone appeared a few times. CDR3: CASSMGTSGRNEQYF. In nucleotides, the CDR3 is TGTGCCAGTAGTATGGGGACTAGCGGGAGAAACGAGCAGTACTTC. The chain combines TRBV19 with TRBJ2-7, with 14 bases identical to TRBD2. Germline V gene data show CDR1 as LNHDA and CDR2 as SQIVND (reference sequence). Germline trimming cut 3 bases from V and 5 bases from J; bases unmatched to any gene: 3. CDR3 size: 15 residues. The variable domain in full, completed from reference TRBV19 and TRBJ2-7, reads DGGITQSPKYLFRKEGQNVTLSCEQNLNHDAMYWYRQDPGQGLRLIYYSQIVNDFQKGDIAEGYSVSREKKESFPLTVTSAQKNPTAFYLCASSMGTSGRNEQYFGPGTRLTVT.

V is TRBV7-2 and J is TRBJ1-2; D remains ambiguous. V was shortened by 3 bases and J by 7 bases, with 9 bases between the two germline ends. The CDR3 has 12 amino acids. Germline-derived CDR1 and CDR2 are SGHTA and FQGNSA. The CDR3: CASSLPICGYTF. The CDR3 nucleotides are TGTGCCAGCAGCTTGCCTATATGTGGCTACACCTTC.

The chain carries TRBV11-2 and TRBJ2-1; maybe TRBD2 (7 bases). Trimming cost V 6 bases and J 4 bases, with 22 bases left between them. The CDR3 has 17 amino acids. Germline CDR1 is SGHAT and CDR2 is FQNNGV. Here the CDR3 reads CASSPTAAGTNYNEQFF. CDR3 DNA: TGTGCCAGCAGTCCGACTGCAGCGGGGACAAATTACAATGAGCAGTTCTTC.

CDR3 DNA sequence: TGTGCCAGCAGCTTAGTGGCAGGAGGTAATGAAAAACTGTTTTTT. This sequence encodes CASSLVAGGNEKLFF. The chain is built from TRBV13 and TRBJ1-4; no clear D gene. The CDR3 spans 15 residues. Germline loops: CDR1 PRHDT, CDR2 FYEKMQ (reference sequence). Trimming pared 1 base from V and 4 bases from J, leaving 10 bases between.

The rearrangement joins TRBV7-2 to TRBJ2-2, with 8 bases that match TRBD1. CDR1 is SGHTA and CDR2 is FQGNSA in the germline V gene. V was pared by 5 bases and J by 6 bases, with 11 bases of the junction left unmatched. CDR3 length: 16 residues. CDR3 amino acids: CASSPYGTGSAGELFF. In nucleotides, the CDR3 is TGTGCCAGCAGCCCCTACGGGACAGGTAGTGCCGGGGAGCTGTTTTTT.